This entry features one TCR beta chain sequence. The source of the sample is a study of blood T cell repertoires in COVID-19. Study summary: COVID-19 samples collected from the United States, Italy and Spain covered acute and convalescent phases. T cells, B-cell-depleted T cells, or PBMCs provided the cDNA or gDNA that served as material.

This CDR3 has 16 residues. Germline V CDR1 and CDR2: SGDLS, YYNGEE. V dropped 7 bases and J dropped 0 bases, with 16 bases sitting between them. As processed by the authors: Estimates of nucleated cell counts were drawn from the amplification of reference gene primers. Generated by immunoSEQ multiplex PCR, the TCRdb table keeps only in-frame clones and is missing some. From that table come the V and J calls and clone size; the DNA was used to work out D and trimming. Altogether about 52,000 clones are present, about 80% being singletons, with the ten largest covering around 6.6%. Sequenced input: peripheral blood. The chain joins TRBV9 to TRBJ2-2, with D tentatively TRBD2 (6 bases). The sequence was obtained from a man aged 70-80 years with active COVID-19. This chain's CDR3 is CASAFRDSSNTGELFF. CDR3 coding DNA: TGTGCCAGCGCCTTCAGGGACTCCTCGAACACCGGGGAGCTGTTTTTT. The full variable domain, its missing parts supplied by reference TRBV9 and TRBJ2-2, is DSGVTQTPKHLITATGQRVTLRCSPRSGDLSVYWYQQSLDQGLQFLIQYYNGEERAKGNILERFSAQQFPDLHSELNLSSLELGDSALYFCASAFRDSSNTGELFFGEGSRLTVL.